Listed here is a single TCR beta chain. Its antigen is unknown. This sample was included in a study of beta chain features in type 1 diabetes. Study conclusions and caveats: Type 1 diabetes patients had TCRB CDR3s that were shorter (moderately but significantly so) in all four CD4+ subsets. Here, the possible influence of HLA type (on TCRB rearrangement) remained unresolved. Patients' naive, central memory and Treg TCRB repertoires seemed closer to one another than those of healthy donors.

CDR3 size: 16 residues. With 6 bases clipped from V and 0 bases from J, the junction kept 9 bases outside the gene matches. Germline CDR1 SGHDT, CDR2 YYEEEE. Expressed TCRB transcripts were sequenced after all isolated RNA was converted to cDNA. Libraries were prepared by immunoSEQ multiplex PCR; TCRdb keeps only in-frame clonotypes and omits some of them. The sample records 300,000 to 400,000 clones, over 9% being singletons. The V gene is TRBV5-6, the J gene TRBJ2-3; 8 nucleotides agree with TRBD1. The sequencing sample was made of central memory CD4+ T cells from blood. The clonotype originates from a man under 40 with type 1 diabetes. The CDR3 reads CASTYLRDRSTDTQYF. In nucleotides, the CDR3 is TGTGCCAGCACCTACCTCCGGGACAGGAGCACAGATACGCAGTATTTT.